This T cell receptor beta chain was observed in a study of T cells expressing NK-cell markers. Whole-study results and caveats: The same clonotypes also predominated in the CD3+CD56-NKG2C+ fraction of four donors.

TCRdb reprocessed the 5' RACE reads, keeping one entry per CDR3 protein, no DNA. The sample totals a few hundred thousand distinct CDR3 sequences. The length of the CDR3 is 15 residues. On this clonotype itself: What it binds is unknown.

Sequencing input: blood T cells: a sorted CD56 or NKG2C T cell subset, CD4+ or CD8+ T cells, or bulk PBMC T cells (not recorded which). The V gene is TRBV12-3 or TRBV12-4, the J gene TRBJ1-2. The origin of this receptor is a woman in her forties or fifties in good health. The CDR3: CASRIGLTPNYGYTF.